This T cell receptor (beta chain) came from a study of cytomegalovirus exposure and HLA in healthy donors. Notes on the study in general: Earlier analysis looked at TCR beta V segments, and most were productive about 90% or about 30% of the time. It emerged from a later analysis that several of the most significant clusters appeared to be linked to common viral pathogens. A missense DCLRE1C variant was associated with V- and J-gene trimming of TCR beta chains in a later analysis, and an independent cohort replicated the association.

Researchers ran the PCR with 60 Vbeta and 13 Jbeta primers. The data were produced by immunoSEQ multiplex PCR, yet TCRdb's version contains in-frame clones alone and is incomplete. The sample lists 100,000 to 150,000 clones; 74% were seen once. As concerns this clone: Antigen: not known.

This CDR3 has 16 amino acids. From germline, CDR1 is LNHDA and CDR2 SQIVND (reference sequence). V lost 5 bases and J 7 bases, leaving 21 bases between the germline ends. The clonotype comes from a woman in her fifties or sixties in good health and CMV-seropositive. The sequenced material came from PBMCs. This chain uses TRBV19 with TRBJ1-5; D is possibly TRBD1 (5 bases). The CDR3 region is CASSGGRGGGWQPQHF. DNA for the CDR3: TGTGCCAGTAGTGGAGGCCGGGGGGGTGGGTGGCAGCCCCAGCATTTT.